The 16 T cell receptor beta chains listed next were all sequenced from one sample in a study of early T cells in non-severe SARS-CoV-2 infection. TCRdb fed the 5' RACE reads into MiXCR, producing one record per CDR3 protein. Of tens of thousands of distinct CDR3 sequences listed, 5.9% were seen once; the top ten hold about 5%. Sequenced input: whole blood. Receptors were obtained from an adult who was a healthcare worker with PCR-confirmed SARS-CoV-2 infection or an uninfected control (not recorded which).

With regard to this clonotype: This may be a read error: a much more frequent sequence differs by one nucleotide. The genes are TRBV3-1 and TRBJ2-3; 11 bases are shared with TRBD2. Per germline, CDR1 LGHDT and CDR2 YNNKEL (reference sequence). Losses at the gene ends were 4 bases for V and 14 bases for J; bases not matched to a gene: 5. This CDR3 is 12 amino acids long. The DNA of the CDR3 is TGTGCCAGCAGCCTTACTAGCGGGGGAACGTATTTT. This codes for CASSLTSGGTYF.

The sample holds many counts of this clonotype. As DNA, the CDR3 is TGTGCCAGCACCAAGGACACAGATACGCAGTATTTT. Residues: CASTKDTDTQYF. The chain recombines TRBV6-1 with TRBJ2-3; D is uncertain. The CDR3 runs to 12 residues. CDR1 and CDR2 (germline): MNHNS, SASEGT. V dropped 7 bases and J dropped 2 bases, with 7 bases sitting between them.

In its sample, this clonotype was seen many times. The V and J genes are TRBV10-3 and TRBJ1-6; 8 positions match TRBD1. In germline, CDR1 is ENHRY, CDR2 SYGVKD. The CDR3 is made up of 15 amino acids. Germline trimming cut 2 bases from V and 10 bases from J; bases unmatched to any gene: 7. The CDR3 loop is CAISEAQGVRSPLHF. For the CDR3, the DNA is TGTGCCATCAGTGAGGCACAGGGGGTTCGATCACCCCTCCACTTT.

There are many counts of this clonotype. The V gene is TRBV11-3, the J gene TRBJ2-1; 8 nucleotides match TRBD1. After removal of 5 bases from V and 9 bases from J, the junction contained 6 bases not matched to a gene. From germline, CDR1 is SGHNT and CDR2 YENEEA. The CDR3 is 13 residues long. The CDR3 DNA is TGTGCCAGCAGCGAGCGGACAGGGAGTGAGCAGTTCTTC. Amino acids: CASSERTGSEQFF.

This clonotype was seen only a few times. The rearrangement joins TRBV5-1 to TRBJ2-7; 8 nucleotides line up with TRBD1. J gave up 6 bases and V 2 bases, and 7 bases lay outside the gene matches. Germline loops: CDR1 SGHRS, CDR2 YFSETQ. This CDR3 is 14 amino acids long. CDR3 sequence reads: CASSFGQGPLEQYF. Here the CDR3 DNA reads TGCGCCAGCAGCTTCGGACAGGGTCCGCTCGAGCAGTACTTC.

This clonotype appeared a few times. This rearrangement joins TRBV5-6 to TRBJ2-5; 7 nucleotides line up with TRBD2. The J segment lost 1 base and the V segment lost 6 bases, leaving 12 bases of the junction unmatched. Germline CDR1 reads SGHDT; CDR2 reads YYEEEE. The CDR3 covers 16 residues. The CDR3 DNA reads TGTGCCAGCACCTCCGGCGCGGGAGTCGCCCAAGAGACCCAGTACTTC. It encodes CASTSGAGVAQETQYF.

In its sample, this clonotype was seen a few times. A single base separates this from a much larger clone, so it may be a read error. The chain uses TRBV6-5 and TRBJ2-1; D is unresolved. This CDR3 has 14 amino acids. Germline-derived CDR1 and CDR2 are MNHEY and SVGAGI. The CDR3 is CANSYSFQLGEQFF. CDR3 in DNA: TGTGCCAACAGTTACTCGTTCCAGCTAGGTGAGCAGTTCTTC.

This chain connects TRBV12-3 or TRBV12-4 to TRBJ1-6; 8 bases line up with TRBD1. The CDR3 totals 14 residues. Trimming cost V 5 bases and J 5 bases; bases outside gene matches: 2. The CDR3 loop is CASSQTGDNSPLHF. In DNA form, the CDR3 reads TGTGCCAGCAGTCAGACAGGGGATAATTCACCCCTCCACTTT.

This clonotype was found many times. The gene calls are TRBV11-2 and TRBJ2-7; D might be TRBD1 (7 bases). The CDR3 is 17 residues long. Germline-derived CDR1 and CDR2 are SGHAT and FQNNGV. Trimming stripped 2 bases from V and 0 bases from J, with 17 bases between. The CDR3 here is CASSLSAGWDSSYEQYF. DNA of the CDR3: TGTGCCAGCAGCTTATCGGCGGGATGGGACAGCTCCTACGAGCAGTACTTC.

This clonotype occurred a few times. This chain connects TRBV15 to TRBJ1-5, with D uncertain. Per germline, CDR1 LNHNV and CDR2 YYDKDF (reference sequence). Trimming removed 4 bases at V and 3 bases at J, with 16 bases between. CDR3 size: 16 residues. The CDR3 is CATSTRGGWNNQPQHF. The CDR3 DNA follows: TGTGCCACCAGCACGAGAGGAGGGTGGAACAATCAGCCCCAGCATTTT.

This clonotype came up many times. The V call is TRBV27, the J call TRBJ1-1, with TRBD1 matching 9 bases. The V and J ends lost 4 bases and 0 bases, in that order; junction bases with no gene match: 6. Germline V CDR1 and CDR2: MNHEY, SMNVEV (reference sequence). The length of the CDR3 is 16 residues. The CDR3 region is CASSSTGGMVNTEAFF. The CDR3 nucleotides are TGTGCCAGCAGTTCAACAGGGGGCATGGTGAACACTGAAGCTTTCTTT.

This clonotype was observed many times. The chain links TRBV6-1 to TRBJ2-1; no clear D gene. Germline CDR1 and CDR2: MNHNS and SASEGT. V was trimmed by 2 bases and J by 5 bases, leaving 7 bases between them. The CDR3 length is 13 residues. The CDR3 DNA sequence: TGTGCCAGCAGTGAACAAAGTAACAATGAGCAGTTCTTC. Its translation is CASSEQSNNEQFF.

This clonotype was seen at least ten times. The chain employs TRBV30 and TRBJ1-1; D is unresolved. CDR1 and CDR2 from the germline V gene are GTSNPN and SVGIG (reference sequence). Trimming stripped 4 bases from V and 5 bases from J, with 17 bases between. CDR3 length: 14 residues. CDR3 DNA: TGTGCCTGGAACCGAGGGCAGATTGGGACTGAAGCTTTCTTT. Its protein product is CAWNRGQIGTEAFF.

This clonotype was seen at least ten times. The chain uses TRBV10-3 and TRBJ2-2; the match to TRBD2 covers 7 bases. CDR1 is ENHRY and CDR2 is SYGVKD in the germline V gene. V was pared by 6 bases and J by 3 bases, with 7 bases of the junction left unmatched. The CDR3 extends over 15 amino acids. Here the CDR3 DNA reads TGTGCCATCAGCGGGGGGAGTTCGGACACCGGGGAGCTGTTTTTT. Translated: CAISGGSSDTGELFF.

This clonotype has at least ten counts. The rearrangement uses TRBV12-3 or TRBV12-4 and TRBJ2-3, with TRBD2 as a possible D gene (6 bases). V dropped 5 bases and J dropped 2 bases, with 11 bases sitting between them. This CDR3 is built from 14 residues. CDR3 nucleotides: TGTGCCAGCAGTGTACTAGCCTACACAGATACGCAGTATTTT. The encoded protein is CASSVLAYTDTQYF.

The table lists this clonotype with many counts. V is TRBV2 and J is TRBJ2-6; D unclear. The CDR3 consists of 18 residues. The germline CDR1 and CDR2 sequences are SNHLY and FYNNEI. V lost 4 bases to trimming and J lost 3 bases, with 19 bases between them. For the CDR3, the DNA is TGTGCCAGCAGTGTGCTTTGGAGCCCCCCTGGTGGGGCCAACGTCCTGACTTTC. Its protein is CASSVLWSPPGGANVLTF. Variable domain in full (rest from reference TRBV2 and TRBJ2-6): EPEVTQTPSHQVTQMGQEVILRCVPISNHLYFYWYRQILGQKVEFLVSFYNNEISEKSEIFDDQFSVERPDGSNFTLKIRSTKLEDSAMYFCASSVLWSPPGGANVLTFGAGSRLTVL.